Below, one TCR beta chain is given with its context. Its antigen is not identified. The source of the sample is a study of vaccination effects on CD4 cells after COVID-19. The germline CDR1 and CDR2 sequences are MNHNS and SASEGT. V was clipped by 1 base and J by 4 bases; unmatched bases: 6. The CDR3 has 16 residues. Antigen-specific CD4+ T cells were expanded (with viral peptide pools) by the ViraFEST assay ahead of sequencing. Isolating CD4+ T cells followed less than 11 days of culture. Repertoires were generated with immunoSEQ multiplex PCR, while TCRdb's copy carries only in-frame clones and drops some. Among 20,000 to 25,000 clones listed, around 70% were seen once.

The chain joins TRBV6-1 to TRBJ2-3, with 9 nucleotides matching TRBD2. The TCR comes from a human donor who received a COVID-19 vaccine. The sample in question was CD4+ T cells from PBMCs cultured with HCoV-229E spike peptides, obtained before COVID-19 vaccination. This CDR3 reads CASSEVSGSFADTQYF. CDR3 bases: TGTGCCAGCAGTGAAGTTAGCGGGAGTTTCGCAGATACGCAGTATTTT.